What follows is one TCR beta chain and its context. After removal of 3 bases from V and 3 bases from J, the junction contained 10 bases not matched to a gene. Germline V gives CDR1 SGHRS, CDR2 YFSETQ. The CDR3 runs to 17 residues. The sample is drawn from a study of blood T cell repertoires in COVID-19. About the research overall: From T cells, B-cell-depleted T cells, or PBMCs came the material, which was cDNA or gDNA.

Sequencing used immunoSEQ multiplex PCR; TCRdb keeps in-frame clones, though not all of them. The sample yields approximately 400,000 clones, around 83% seen once. In terms of age and location, participants ranged from roughly 18 to 95 years and lived in 24 US areas. The TCR originated in a woman in her fifties or sixties who had recovered from COVID-19. What was sequenced was PBMCs or T cells enriched from blood (not recorded which). This rearrangement joins TRBV5-1 to TRBJ2-3; 10 bases line up with TRBD2. CDR3 sequence (DNA): TGCGCCAGCAGCTCCCTGAGGAGCGGGGGGGCAACAGATACGCAGTATTTT. Protein: CASSSLRSGGATDTQYF.